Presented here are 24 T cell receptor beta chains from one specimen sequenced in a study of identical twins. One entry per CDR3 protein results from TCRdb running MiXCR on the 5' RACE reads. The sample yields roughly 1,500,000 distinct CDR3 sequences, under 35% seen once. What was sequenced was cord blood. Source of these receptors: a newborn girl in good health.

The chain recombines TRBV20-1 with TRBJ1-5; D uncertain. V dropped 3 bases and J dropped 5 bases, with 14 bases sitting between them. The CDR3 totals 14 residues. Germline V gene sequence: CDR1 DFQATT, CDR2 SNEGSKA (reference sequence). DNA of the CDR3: TGCAGTGCTAGTAGGCAAGGAGGACATCAGCCCCAGCATTTT. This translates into CSASRQGGHQPQHF.

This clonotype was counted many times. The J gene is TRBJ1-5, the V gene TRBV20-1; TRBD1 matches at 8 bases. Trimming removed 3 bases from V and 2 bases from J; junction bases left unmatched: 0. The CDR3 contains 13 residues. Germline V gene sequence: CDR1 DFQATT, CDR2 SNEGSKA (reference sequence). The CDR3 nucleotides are TGCAGTGCTAGGACAGGGGGCAATCAGCCCCAGCATTTT. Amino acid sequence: CSARTGGNQPQHF.

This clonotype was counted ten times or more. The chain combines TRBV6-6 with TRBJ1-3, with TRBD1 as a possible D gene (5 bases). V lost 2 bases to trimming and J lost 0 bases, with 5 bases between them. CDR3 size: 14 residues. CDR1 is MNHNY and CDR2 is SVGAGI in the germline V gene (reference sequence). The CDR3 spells CASSYRGSGNTIYF. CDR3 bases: TGTGCCAGCAGTTACAGGGGCTCTGGAAACACCATATATTTT.

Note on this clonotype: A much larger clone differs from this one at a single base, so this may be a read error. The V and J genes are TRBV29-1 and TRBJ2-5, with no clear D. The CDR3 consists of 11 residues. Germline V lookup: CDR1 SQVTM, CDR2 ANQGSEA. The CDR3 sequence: CSVLPQETRYF. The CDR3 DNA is TGCAGCGTTCTGCCCCAAGAGACCCGGTACTTC.

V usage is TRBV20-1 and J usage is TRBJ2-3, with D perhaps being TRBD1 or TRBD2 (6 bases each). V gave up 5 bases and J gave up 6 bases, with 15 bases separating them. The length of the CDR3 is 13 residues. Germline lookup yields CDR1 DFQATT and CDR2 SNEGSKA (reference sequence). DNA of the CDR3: TGCAGTGCTCGACGGGGGCTGATGGATACGCAGTATTTT. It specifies CSARRGLMDTQYF.

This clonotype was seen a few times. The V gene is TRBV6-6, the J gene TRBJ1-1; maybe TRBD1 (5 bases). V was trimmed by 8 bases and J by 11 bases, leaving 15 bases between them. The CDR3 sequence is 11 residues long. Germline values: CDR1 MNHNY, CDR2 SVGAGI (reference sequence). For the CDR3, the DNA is TGTGCCAGCCGGCGGGGCGCGAGGGCTTTCTTT. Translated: CASRRGARAFF.

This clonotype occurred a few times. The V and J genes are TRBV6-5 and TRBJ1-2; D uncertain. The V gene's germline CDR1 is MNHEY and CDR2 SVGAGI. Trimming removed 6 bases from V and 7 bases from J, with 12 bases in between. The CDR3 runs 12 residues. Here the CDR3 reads CASSHPAGGYTF. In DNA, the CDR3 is TGTGCCAGCAGCCACCCTGCGGGTGGCTACACCTTC.

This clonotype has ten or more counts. CDR3 protein: CSVVHGTSPYNEQFF. Written as DNA, the CDR3 is TGCAGCGTTGTTCACGGGACTAGTCCCTACAATGAGCAGTTCTTC. The V and J genes are TRBV29-1 and TRBJ2-1; 8 bases align to TRBD2. CDR3 size: 15 residues. The germline V gene encodes CDR1 SQVTM and CDR2 ANQGSEA. V was clipped by 4 bases and J by 2 bases; unmatched bases: 7.

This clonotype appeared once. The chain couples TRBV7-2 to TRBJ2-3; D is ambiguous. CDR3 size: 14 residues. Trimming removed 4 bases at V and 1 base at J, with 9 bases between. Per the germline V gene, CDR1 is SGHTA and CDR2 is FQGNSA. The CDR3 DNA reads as TGTGCCAGCAGCTCCCCGACGCGCACAGATACGCAGTATTTT. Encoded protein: CASSSPTRTDTQYF.

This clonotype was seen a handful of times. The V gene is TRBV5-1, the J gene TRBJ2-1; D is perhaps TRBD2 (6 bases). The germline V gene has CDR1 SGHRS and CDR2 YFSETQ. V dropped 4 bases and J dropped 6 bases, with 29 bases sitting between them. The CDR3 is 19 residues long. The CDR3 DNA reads TGCGCCAGCAGCACCCCACGGGGGTTACTCGTTACCGGGAGCAATGAGCAGTTCTTC. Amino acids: CASSTPRGLLVTGSNEQFF.

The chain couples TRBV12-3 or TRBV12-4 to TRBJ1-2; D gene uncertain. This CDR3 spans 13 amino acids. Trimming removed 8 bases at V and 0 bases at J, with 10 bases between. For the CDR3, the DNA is TGTGCCAGCGCCATTACTGCTAACTATGGCTACACCTTC. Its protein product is CASAITANYGYTF.

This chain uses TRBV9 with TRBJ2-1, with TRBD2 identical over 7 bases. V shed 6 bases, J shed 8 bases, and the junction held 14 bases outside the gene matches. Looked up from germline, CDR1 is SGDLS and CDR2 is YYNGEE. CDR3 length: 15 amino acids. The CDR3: CASTHNVGGGHEQFF. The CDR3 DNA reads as TGTGCCAGCACCCACAACGTGGGGGGAGGGCATGAGCAGTTCTTC.

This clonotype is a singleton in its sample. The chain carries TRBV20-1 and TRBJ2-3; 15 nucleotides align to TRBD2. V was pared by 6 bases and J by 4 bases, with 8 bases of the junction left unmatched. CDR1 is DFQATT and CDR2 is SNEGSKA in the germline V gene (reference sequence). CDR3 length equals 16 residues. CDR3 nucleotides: TGCAGTGCGACAGGGACTAGCGGGGGGCACCCAGATACGCAGTATTTT. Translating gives CSATGTSGGHPDTQYF.

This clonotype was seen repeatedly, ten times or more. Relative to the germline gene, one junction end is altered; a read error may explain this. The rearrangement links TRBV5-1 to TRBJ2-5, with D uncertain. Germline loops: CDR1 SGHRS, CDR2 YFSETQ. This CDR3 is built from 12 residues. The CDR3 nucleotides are TGTGCCAGCAGTTTACGGGAAGAGACCCAGTACTTC. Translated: CASSLREETQYF. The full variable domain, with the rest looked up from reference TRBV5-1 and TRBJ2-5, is KAGVTQTPRYLIKTRGQQVTLSCSPISGHRSVSWYQQTPGQGLQFLFEYFSETQRNKGNFPGRFSGRQFSNSRSEMNVSTLELGDSALYLCASSLREETQYFGPGTRLLVL.

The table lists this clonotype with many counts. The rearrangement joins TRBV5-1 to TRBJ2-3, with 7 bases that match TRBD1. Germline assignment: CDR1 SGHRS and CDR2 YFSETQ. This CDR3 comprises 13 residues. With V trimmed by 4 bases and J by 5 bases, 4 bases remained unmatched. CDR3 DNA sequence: TGCGCCAGCAGCACGACAGGGATAGATACGCAGTATTTT. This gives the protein CASSTTGIDTQYF.

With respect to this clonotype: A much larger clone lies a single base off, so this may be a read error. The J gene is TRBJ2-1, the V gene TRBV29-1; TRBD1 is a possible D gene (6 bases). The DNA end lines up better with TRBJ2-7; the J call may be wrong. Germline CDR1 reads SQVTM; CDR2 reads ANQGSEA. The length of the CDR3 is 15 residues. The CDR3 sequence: CSVEDLDSSYNEQYF. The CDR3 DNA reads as TGCAGCGTTGAAGATCTGGACAGCTCCTACAATGAGCAGTACTTC.

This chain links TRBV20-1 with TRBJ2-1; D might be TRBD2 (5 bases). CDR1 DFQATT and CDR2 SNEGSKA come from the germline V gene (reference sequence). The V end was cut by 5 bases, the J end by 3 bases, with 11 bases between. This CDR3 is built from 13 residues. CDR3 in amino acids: CSASLDYYNEQFF. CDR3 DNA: TGCAGTGCTTCCCTTGACTACTACAATGAGCAGTTCTTC.

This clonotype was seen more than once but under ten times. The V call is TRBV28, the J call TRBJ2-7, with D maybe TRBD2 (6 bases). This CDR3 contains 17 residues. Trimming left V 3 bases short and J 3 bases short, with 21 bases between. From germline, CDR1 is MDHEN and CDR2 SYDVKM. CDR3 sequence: CASSLLSGGRTNYEQYF. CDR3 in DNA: TGTGCCAGCAGTTTGCTAAGCGGAGGGAGGACTAACTACGAGCAGTACTTC.

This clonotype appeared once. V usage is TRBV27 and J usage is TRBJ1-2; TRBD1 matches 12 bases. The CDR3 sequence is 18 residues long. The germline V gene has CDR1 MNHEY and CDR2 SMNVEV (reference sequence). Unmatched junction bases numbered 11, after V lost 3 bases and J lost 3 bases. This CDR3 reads CASSLVPGQGAFYYGYTF. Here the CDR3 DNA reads TGTGCCAGCAGTTTGGTCCCGGGACAGGGGGCCTTTTACTATGGCTACACCTTC.

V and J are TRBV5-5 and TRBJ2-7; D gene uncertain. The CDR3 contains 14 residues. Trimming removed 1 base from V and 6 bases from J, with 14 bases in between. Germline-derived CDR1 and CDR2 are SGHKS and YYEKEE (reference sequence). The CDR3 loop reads CASSLFLDNREQYF. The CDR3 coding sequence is TGTGCCAGCAGCTTGTTCCTCGACAATCGCGAGCAGTACTTC. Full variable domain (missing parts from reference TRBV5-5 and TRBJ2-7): DAGVTQSPTHLIKTRGQQVTLRCSPISGHKSVSWYQQVLGQGPQFIFQYYEKEERGRGNFPDRFSARQFPNYSSELNVNALLLGDSALYLCASSLFLDNREQYFGPGTRLTVT.

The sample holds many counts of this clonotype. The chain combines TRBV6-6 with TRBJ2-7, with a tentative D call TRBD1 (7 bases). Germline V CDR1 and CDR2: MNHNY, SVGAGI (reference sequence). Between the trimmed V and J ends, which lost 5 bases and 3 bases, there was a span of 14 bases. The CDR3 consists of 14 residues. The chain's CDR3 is CASSVQGRLYEQYF. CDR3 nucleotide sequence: TGTGCCAGCAGTGTACAGGGGAGGCTCTACGAGCAGTACTTC.

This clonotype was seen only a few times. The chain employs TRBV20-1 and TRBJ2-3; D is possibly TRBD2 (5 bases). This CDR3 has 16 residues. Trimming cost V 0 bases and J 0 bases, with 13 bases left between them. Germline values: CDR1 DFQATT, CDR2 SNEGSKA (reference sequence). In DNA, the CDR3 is TGCAGTGCTAGAGATCAACCGTGGACTAGCACAGATACGCAGTATTTT. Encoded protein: CSARDQPWTSTDTQYF.

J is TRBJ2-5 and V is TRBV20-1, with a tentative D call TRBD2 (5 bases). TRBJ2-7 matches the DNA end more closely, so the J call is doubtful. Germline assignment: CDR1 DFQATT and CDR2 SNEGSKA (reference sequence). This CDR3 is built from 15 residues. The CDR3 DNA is TGCAGTGCTAGTGGTTCGAGCGGAAACGCCTACGAGCAGTACTTC. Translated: CSASGSSGNAYEQYF.

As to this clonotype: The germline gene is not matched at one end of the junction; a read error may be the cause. The CDR3 region is CSANLPGGHGTEAFF. Written as DNA, the CDR3 is TGCAGCGCTAATCTCCCAGGGGGTCATGGCACTGAAGCTTTCTTT. The chain combines TRBV20-1 with TRBJ1-1; 7 bases line up with TRBD1. Germline CDR1 is DFQATT and CDR2 is SNEGSKA (reference sequence). The CDR3 loop spans 15 amino acids.